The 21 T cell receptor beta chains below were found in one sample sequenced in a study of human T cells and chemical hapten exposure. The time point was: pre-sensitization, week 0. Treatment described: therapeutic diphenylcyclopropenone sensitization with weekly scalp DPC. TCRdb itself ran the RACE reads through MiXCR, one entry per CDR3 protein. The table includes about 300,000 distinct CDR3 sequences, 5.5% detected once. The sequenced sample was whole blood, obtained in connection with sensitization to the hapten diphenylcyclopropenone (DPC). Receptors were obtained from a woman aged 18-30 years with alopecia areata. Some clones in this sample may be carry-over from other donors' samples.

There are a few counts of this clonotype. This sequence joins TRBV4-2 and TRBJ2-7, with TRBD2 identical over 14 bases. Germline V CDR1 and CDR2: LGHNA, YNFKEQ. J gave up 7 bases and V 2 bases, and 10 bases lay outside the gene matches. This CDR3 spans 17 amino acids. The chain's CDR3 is CASSQPGLAGGFLEQYF. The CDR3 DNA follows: TGTGCCAGCAGCCAACCCGGACTAGCGGGGGGTTTTTTAGAGCAGTACTTC.

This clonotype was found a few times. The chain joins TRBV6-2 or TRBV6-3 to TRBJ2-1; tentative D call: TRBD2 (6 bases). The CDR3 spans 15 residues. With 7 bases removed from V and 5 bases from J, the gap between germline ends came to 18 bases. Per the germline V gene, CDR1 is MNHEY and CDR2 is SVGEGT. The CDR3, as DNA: TGTGCCAGCAAAAGTGGGGGGATCCTTAACAATGAGCAGTTCTTC. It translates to CASKSGGILNNEQFF.

The DNA for the CDR3 is TGTGCCACCTCCGCGGGGAGCTCTGGAAACACCATATATTTT. Its translation is CATSAGSSGNTIYF. The chain combines TRBV12-3 or TRBV12-4 with TRBJ1-3; no firm D call. The CDR3 covers 14 residues. V lost 10 bases and J 0 bases, leaving 13 bases between the germline ends.

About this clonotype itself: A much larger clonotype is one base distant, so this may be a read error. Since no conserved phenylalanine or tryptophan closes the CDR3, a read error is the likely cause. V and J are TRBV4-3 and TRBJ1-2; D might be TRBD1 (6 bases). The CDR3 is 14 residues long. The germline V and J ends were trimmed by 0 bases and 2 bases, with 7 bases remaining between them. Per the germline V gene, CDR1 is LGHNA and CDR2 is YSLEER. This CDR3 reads CASSQDTGNYGYTL. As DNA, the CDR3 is TGCGCCAGCAGCCAAGATACAGGGAACTATGGCTACACCCTC.

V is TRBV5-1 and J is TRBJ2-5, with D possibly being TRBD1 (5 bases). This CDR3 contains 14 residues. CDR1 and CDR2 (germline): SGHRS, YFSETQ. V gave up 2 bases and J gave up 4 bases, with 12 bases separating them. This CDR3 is CASSFTQALETQYF. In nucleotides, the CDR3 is TGCGCCAGCAGCTTTACACAGGCCCTAGAGACCCAGTACTTC. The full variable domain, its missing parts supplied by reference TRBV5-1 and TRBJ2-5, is KAGVTQTPRYLIKTRGQQVTLSCSPISGHRSVSWYQQTPGQGLQFLFEYFSETQRNKGNFPGRFSGRQFSNSRSEMNVSTLELGDSALYLCASSFTQALETQYFGPGTRLLVL.

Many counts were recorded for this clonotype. The CDR3 reads CASIGDGNTEAFF. As DNA, the CDR3 is TGTGCCAGCATCGGGGACGGGAACACTGAAGCTTTCTTT. V and J are TRBV12-3 or TRBV12-4 and TRBJ1-1; possibly TRBD1 for D (5 bases). The germline V and J ends were trimmed by 7 bases and 1 base, with 10 bases remaining between them. This CDR3 has 13 residues.

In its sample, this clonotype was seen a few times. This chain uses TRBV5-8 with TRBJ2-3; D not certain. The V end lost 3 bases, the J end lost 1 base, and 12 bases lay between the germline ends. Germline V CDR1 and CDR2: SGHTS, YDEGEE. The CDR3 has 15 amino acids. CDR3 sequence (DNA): TGTGCCAGCAGCTCCCATCCTACCCGCACAGATACGCAGTATTTT. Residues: CASSSHPTRTDTQYF.

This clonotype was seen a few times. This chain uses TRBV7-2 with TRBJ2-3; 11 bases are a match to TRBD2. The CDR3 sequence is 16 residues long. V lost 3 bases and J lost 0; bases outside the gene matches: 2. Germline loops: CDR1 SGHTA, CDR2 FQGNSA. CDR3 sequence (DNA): TGTGCCAGCAGCTTCGGGACTAGCGGTAGCACAGATACGCAGTATTTT. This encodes CASSFGTSGSTDTQYF.

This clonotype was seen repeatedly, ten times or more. The CDR3 bases are TGTGCCAGCAGCTTGGGGACAGGGGATGAAAAACTGTTTTTT. Translated: CASSLGTGDEKLFF. This sequence joins TRBV7-8 and TRBJ1-4; 10 bases are shared with TRBD1. The length of the CDR3 is 14 residues. Losses at the gene ends were 3 bases for V and 6 bases for J; bases not matched to a gene: 1. Germline V gives CDR1 SGHVS, CDR2 FQNEAQ.

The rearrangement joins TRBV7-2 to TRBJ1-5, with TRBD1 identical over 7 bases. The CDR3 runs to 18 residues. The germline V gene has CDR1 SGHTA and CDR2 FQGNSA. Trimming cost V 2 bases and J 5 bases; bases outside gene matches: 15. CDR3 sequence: CASSLWGTASWGYQPQHF. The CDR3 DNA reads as TGTGCCAGCAGCTTATGGGGGACAGCCTCTTGGGGGTATCAGCCCCAGCATTTT.

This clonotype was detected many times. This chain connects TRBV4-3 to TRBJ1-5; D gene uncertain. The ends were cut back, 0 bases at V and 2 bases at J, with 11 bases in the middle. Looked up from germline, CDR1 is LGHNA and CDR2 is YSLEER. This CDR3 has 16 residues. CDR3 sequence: CASSQELSTGNQPQHF. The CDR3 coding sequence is TGCGCCAGCAGCCAAGAGTTAAGCACAGGCAATCAGCCCCAGCATTTT.

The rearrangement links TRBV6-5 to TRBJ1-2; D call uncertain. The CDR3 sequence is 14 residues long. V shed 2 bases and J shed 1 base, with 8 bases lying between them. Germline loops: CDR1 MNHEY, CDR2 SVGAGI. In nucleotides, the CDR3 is TGTGCCAGCAGTTACCGACATCTTAACTATGGCTACACCTTC. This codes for CASSYRHLNYGYTF.

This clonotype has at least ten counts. In nucleotides, the CDR3 is TGCAGCGCTCTAGCAGGGGGCGCAGATGGCTACACCTTC. This codes for CSALAGGADGYTF. The V and J genes are TRBV29-1 and TRBJ1-2; 8 nucleotides match TRBD1. After removal of 7 bases from V and 6 bases from J, the junction contained 10 bases not matched to a gene. Germline CDR1 and CDR2: SQVTM and ANQGSEA. The CDR3 is 13 residues long.

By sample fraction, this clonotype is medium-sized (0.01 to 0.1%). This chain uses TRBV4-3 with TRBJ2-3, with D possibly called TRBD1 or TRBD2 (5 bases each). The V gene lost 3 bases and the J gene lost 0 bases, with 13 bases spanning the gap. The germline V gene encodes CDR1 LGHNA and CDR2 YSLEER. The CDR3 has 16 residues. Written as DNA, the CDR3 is TGCGCCAGCAGCCACGTTCCGGGACGGAGCACAGATACGCAGTATTTT. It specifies CASSHVPGRSTDTQYF.

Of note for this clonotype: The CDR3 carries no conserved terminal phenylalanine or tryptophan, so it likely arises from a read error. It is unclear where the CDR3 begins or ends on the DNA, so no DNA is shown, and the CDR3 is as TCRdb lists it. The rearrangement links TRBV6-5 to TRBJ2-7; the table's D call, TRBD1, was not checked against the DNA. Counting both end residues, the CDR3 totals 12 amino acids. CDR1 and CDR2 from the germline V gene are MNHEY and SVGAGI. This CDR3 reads CASSSSTGAQAI.

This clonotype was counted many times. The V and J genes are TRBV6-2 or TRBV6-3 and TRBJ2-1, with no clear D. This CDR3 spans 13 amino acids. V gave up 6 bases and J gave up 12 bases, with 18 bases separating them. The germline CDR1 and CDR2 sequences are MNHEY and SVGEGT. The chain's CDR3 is CASSHLKTRWQFF. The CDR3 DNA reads TGTGCCAGCAGCCACCTAAAAACCAGATGGCAGTTCTTC.

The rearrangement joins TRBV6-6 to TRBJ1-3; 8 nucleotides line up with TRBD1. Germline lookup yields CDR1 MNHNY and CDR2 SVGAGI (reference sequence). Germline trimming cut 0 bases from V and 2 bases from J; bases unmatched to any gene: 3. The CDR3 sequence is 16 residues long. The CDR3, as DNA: TGTGCCAGCAGTTACTCTACAGGGGGAGCTGGAAACACCATATATTTT. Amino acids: CASSYSTGGAGNTIYF.

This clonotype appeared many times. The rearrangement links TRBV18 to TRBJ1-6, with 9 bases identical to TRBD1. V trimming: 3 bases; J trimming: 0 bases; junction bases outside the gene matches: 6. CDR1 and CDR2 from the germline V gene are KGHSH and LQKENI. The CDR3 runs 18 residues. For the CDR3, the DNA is TGTGCCAGCTCACCCATCGGACAGGGGAGCTCCTATAATTCACCCCTCCACTTT. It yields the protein CASSPIGQGSSYNSPLHF.

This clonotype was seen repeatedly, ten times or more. This chain's CDR3 is CASRSDLTKNIQYF. The DNA for the CDR3 is TGCGCCAGCAGATCCGACTTAACCAAAAACATTCAGTACTTC. This chain joins TRBV4-1 and TRBJ2-4; D ambiguous. The CDR3 consists of 14 residues. V dropped 6 bases and J dropped 2 bases, with 11 bases sitting between them. Germline assignment: CDR1 MGHRA and CDR2 YSYEKL.

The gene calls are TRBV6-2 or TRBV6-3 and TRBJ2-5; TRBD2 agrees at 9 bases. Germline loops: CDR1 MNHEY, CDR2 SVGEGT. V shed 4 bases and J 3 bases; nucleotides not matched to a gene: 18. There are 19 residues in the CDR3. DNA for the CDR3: TGTGCCAGCAGTTCCGATCTAGCGGGGTTGAGTAATGCGAAAGAGACCCAGTACTTC. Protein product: CASSSDLAGLSNAKETQYF.

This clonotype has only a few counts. The DNA of the CDR3 is TGCAGTGCTACCGACGGGGGGGCCGGGGAGCTGTTTTTT. Protein product: CSATDGGAGELFF. The chain has TRBV20-1 and TRBJ2-2, with 8 bases matching TRBD2. This CDR3 has 13 residues. The J segment lost 6 bases and the V segment lost 4 bases, leaving 4 bases of the junction unmatched. CDR1 and CDR2 from the germline V gene are DFQATT and SNEGSKA (reference sequence).